This T cell receptor beta chain was retrieved from a study of shared clonotypes between healthy human individuals. Overall study context: Per donor, three plates held CD4 naive cells, three held CD4 memory, two held CD8 naive and one held CD8 memory.

Germline V gene sequence: CDR1 MNHEY, CDR2 SMNVEV (reference sequence). This CDR3 is built from 15 residues. With 3 bases removed from V and 6 bases from J, the gap between germline ends came to 18 bases. Study-level points and caveats: Clonotypes that were shared across a handful of donors made up approximately 5% of naive CD4 clonotypes. A limitation of the genetic and exposure-history diversity represented arose from few donors.

The sorted-subset replicate PCRs were given roughly 200 ng DNA, which is tens of thousands of T cell genomes. The repertoire was sequenced with immunoSEQ multiplex PCR; TCRdb's copy has only in-frame clones and lacks some. The repertoire includes approximately 2.5 million clones, around nine tenths of them detected once, and over 0.12% sits in the top ten. For this clone: Its target is unknown.

The origin of this receptor is a man aged 18-30 years in good health. Sequencing was carried out using naive CD4+ T cells sorted from blood. The subset here: CD45RA+ positively selected. V gene TRBV27 combines with J gene TRBJ2-7; TRBD2 might be the D (5 bases). The CDR3 DNA reads TGTGCCAGCAGTTTCGGACTTAACGGGCCCGGCGAGCAGTACTTC. As protein: CASSFGLNGPGEQYF.